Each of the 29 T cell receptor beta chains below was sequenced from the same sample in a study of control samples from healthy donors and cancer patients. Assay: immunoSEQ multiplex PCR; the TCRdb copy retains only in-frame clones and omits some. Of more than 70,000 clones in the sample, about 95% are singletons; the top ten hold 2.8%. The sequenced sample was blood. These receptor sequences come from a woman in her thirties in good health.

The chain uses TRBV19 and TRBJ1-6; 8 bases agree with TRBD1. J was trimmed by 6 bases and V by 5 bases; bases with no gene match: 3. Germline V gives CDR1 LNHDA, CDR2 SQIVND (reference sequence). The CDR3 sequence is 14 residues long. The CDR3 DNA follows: TGTGCCAGTAGTCGGGACAGGTCTAATTCACCCCTCCACTTT. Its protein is CASSRDRSNSPLHF.

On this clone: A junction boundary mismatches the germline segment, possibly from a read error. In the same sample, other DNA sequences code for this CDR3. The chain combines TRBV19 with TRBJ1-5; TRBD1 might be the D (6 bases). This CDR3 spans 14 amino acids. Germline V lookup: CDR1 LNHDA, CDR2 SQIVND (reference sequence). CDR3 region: CASSIPGHYQPQHF. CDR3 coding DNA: TGCGCCAGTAGTATCCCGGGACACTATCAGCCCCAGCATTTT.

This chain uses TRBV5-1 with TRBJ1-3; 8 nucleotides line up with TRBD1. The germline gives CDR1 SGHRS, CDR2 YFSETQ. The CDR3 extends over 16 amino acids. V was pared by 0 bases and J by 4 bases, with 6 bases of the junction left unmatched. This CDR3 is CASSLGQGSFGNTIYF. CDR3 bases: TGCGCCAGCAGCTTGGGACAGGGGTCGTTCGGAAACACCATATATTTT.

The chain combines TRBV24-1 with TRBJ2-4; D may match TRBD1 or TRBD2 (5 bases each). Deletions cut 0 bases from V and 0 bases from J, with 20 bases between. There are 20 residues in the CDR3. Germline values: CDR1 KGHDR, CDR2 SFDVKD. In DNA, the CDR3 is TGTGCCACCAGTGATTTGCGGTTGTTACTGGGACCTGGAGCCAAAAACATTCAGTACTTC. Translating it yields CATSDLRLLLGPGAKNIQYF.

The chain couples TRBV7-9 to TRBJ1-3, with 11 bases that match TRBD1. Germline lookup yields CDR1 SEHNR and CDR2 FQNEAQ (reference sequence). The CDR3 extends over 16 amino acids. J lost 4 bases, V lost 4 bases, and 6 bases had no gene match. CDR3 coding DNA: TGTGCCAGCAGCTGGGGGACAGGGGGTACCGGAAACACCATATATTTT. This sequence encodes CASSWGTGGTGNTIYF.

The CDR3 sequence: CASSDRDQPQHF. CDR3 coding DNA: TGTGCCAGCAGTGATAGGGATCAGCCCCAGCATTTT. V gene TRBV2 combines with J gene TRBJ1-5; no definite D call. The V gene's germline CDR1 is SNHLY and CDR2 FYNNEI. The CDR3 length is 12 residues. Trimming pared 3 bases from V and 5 bases from J, leaving 5 bases between.

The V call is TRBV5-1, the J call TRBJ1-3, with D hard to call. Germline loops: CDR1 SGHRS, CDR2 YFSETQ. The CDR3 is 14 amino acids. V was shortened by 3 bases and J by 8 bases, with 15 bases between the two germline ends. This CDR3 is CASSSLGRSDTIYF. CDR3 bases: TGCGCCAGCAGCTCGTTAGGTCGTAGTGACACCATATATTTT.

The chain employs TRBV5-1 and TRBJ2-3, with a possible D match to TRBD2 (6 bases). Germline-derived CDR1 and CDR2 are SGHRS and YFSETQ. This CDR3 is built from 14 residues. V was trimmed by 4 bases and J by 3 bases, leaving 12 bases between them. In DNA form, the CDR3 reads TGCGCCAGCAGCCGCTCGGGGGTTACAGATACGCAGTATTTT. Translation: CASSRSGVTDTQYF.

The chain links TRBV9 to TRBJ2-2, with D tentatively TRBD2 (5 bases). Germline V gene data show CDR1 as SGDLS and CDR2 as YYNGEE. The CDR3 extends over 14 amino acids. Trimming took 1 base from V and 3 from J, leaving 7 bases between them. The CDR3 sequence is CASSVREYTGELFF. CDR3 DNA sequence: TGTGCCAGCAGCGTACGGGAATACACCGGGGAGCTGTTTTTT. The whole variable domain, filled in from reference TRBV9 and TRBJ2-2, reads DSGVTQTPKHLITATGQRVTLRCSPRSGDLSVYWYQQSLDQGLQFLIQYYNGEERAKGNILERFSAQQFPDLHSELNLSSLELGDSALYFCASSVREYTGELFFGEGSRLTVL.

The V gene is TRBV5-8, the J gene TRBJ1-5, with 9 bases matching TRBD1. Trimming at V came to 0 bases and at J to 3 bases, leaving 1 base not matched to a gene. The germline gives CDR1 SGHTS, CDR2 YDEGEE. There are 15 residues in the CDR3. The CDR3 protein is CASSLGDRVNQPQHF. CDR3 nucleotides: TGTGCCAGCAGCTTGGGGGACAGGGTCAATCAGCCCCAGCATTTT.

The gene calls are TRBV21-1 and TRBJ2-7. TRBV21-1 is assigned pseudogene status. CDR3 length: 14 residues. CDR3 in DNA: TGTGCCAGCAGAATGAGGGGTTCCTCCTACGAGCAGTACTTC. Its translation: CASRMRGSSYEQYF.

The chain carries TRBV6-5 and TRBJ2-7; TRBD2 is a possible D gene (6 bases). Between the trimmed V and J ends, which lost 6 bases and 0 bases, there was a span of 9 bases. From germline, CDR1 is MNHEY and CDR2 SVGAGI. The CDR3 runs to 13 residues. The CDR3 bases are TGTGCCAGCAGGGGACTTAGCTCCTACGAGCAGTACGTC. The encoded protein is CASRGLSSYEQYV.

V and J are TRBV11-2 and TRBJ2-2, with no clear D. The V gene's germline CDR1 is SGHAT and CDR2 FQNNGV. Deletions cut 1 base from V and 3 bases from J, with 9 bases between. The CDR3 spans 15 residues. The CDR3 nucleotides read TGTGCCAGCAGCTTAGTAGGGTTGGACACCGGGGAGCTGTTTTTT. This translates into CASSLVGLDTGELFF.

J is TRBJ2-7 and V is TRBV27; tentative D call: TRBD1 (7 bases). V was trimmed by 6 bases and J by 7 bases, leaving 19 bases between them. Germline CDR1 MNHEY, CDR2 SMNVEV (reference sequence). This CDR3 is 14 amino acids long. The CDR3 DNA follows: TGTGCCAGCAGGATAGGGGGCTCCGGGAGTGAGCAGTACTTC. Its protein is CASRIGGSGSEQYF.

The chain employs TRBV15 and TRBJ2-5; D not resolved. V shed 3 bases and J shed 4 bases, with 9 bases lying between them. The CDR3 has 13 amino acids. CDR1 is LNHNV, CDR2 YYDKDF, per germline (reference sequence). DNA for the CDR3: TGTGCCACCAGCAGGGTCTATGGAGAGACCCAGTACTTC. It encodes CATSRVYGETQYF.

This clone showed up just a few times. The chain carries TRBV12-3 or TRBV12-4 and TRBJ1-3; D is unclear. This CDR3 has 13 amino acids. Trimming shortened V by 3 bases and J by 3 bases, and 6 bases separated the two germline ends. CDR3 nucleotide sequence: TGTGCCAGCAGTTTGGCGGGTGGAAACACCATATATTTT. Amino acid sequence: CASSLAGGNTIYF.

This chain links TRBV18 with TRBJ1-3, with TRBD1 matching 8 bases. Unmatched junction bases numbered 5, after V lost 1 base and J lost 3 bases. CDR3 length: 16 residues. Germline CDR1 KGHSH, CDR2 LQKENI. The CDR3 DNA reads TGTGCCAGCTCACCACTAATGGGACAGGTTGGAAACACCATATATTTT. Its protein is CASSPLMGQVGNTIYF.

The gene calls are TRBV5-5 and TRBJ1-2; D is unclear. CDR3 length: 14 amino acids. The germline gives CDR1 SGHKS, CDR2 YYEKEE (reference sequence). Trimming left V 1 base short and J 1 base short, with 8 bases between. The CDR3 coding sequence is TGTGCCAGCAGCTTGTTACAGAATAACTATGGCTACACCTTC. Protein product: CASSLLQNNYGYTF.

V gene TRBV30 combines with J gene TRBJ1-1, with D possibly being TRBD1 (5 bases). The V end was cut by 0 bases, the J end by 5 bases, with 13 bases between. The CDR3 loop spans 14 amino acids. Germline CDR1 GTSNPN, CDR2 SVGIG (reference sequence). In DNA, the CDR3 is TGTGCCTGGAGTGTACGGCTTGGGGGAACTGAAGCTTTCTTT. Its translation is CAWSVRLGGTEAFF.

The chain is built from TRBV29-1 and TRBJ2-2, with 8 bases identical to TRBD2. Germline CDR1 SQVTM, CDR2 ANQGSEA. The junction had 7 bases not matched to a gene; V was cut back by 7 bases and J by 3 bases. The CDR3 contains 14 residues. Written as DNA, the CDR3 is TGCAGCGGTGGGCCGGGGGGGGACACCGGGGAGCTGTTTTTT. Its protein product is CSGGPGGDTGELFF.

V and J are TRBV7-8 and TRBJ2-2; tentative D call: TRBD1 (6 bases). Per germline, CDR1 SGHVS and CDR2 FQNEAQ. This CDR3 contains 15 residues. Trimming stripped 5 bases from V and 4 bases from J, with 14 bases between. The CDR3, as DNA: TGTGCCAGCAGCCCGAGGGGGACGATCACCGGGGAGCTGTTTTTT. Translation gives CASSPRGTITGELFF.

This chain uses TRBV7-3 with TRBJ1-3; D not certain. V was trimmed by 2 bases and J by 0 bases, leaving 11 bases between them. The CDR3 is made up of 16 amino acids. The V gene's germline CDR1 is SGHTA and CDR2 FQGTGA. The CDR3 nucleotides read TGTGCCAGCAGCTTAGGTATCGCTGGCTCTGGAAACACCATATATTTT. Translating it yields CASSLGIAGSGNTIYF.

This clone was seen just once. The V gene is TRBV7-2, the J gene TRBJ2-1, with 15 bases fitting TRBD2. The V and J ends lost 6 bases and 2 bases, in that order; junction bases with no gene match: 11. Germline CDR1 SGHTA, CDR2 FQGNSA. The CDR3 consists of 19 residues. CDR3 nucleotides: TGTGCCAGCAGACTAAAAGGGACTAGCGGGGGGCCGGCCTACAATGAGCAGTTCTTC. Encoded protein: CASRLKGTSGGPAYNEQFF.

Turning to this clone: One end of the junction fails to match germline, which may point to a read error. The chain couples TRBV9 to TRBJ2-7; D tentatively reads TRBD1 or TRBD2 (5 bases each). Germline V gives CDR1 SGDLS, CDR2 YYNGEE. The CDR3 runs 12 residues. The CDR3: CTSSVGDYEQYF. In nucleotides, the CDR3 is TGTACCAGCAGCGTGGGGGACTACGAGCAGTACTTC.

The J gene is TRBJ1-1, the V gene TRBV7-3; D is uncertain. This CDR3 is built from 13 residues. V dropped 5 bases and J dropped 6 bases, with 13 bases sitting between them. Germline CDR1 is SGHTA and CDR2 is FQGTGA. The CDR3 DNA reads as TGTGCCAGCAGCCCCCGGCCCGCTTCTGAAGCTTTCTTT. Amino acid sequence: CASSPRPASEAFF.

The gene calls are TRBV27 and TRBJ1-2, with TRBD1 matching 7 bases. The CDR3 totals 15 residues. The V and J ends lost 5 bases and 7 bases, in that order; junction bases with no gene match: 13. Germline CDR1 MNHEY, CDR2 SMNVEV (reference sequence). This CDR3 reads CASSKEQGNSPGYTF. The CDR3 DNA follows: TGTGCCAGCAGTAAAGAACAGGGGAATAGTCCTGGCTACACCTTC.

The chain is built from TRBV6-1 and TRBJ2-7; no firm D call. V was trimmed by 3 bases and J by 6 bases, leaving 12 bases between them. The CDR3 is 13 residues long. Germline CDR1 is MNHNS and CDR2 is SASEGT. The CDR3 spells CASSEVQISEQYF. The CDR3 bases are TGTGCCAGCAGTGAGGTACAGATCTCCGAGCAGTACTTC.

CDR3: CASSSTGGIGNQPQHF. DNA for the CDR3: TGTGCCAGCAGTTCTACAGGGGGCATAGGCAATCAGCCCCAGCATTTT. The chain is built from TRBV6-6 and TRBJ1-5, with TRBD1 matching 9 bases. The V gene end was trimmed by 4 bases and the J gene end by 2 bases; junction bases not matched to a gene: 6. This CDR3 spans 16 amino acids. CDR1 and CDR2 from the germline V gene are MNHNY and SVGAGI (reference sequence).

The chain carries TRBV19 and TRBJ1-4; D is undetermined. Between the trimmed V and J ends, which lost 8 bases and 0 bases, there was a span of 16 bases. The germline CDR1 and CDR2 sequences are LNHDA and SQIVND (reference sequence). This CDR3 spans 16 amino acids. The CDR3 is CASSVGRVPTNEKLFF. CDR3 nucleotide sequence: TGTGCCAGTTCAGTGGGGAGAGTTCCAACTAATGAAAAACTGTTTTTT.